This TCR beta chain was captured in a study of T cell changes during pregnancy in multiple sclerosis. Assay: immunoSEQ multiplex PCR; the TCRdb copy retains only in-frame clones and omits some. The sample includes tens of thousands of clones, roughly nine tenths seen only once; the top ten take around 4.8%. This CDR3 has 12 residues. Germline loops: CDR1 SNHLY, CDR2 FYNNEI. This receptor was identified in a female donor in good health, enrolled as a control in a pregnancy study. The input for sequencing was peripheral blood, taken in the first trimester of pregnancy. This rearrangement joins TRBV2 to TRBJ1-1; D unresolved. In nucleotides, the CDR3 is TGTGCGAGTCAAGCGGGGAGGACTGAAGCTTTCTTT. Protein sequence: CASQAGRTEAFF. The whole variable domain, remainder taken from reference TRBV2 and TRBJ1-1, is EPEVTQTPSHQVTQMGQEVILRCVPISNHLYFYWYRQILGQKVEFLVSFYNNEISEKSEIFDDQFSVERPDGSNFTLKIRSTKLEDSAMYFCASQAGRTEAFFGQGTRLTVV.